Detailed here is one T cell receptor (beta chain). Time point indicated: pre-sensitization, week 0. Treatment meaning: therapeutic diphenylcyclopropenone sensitization with weekly scalp DPC. The drawing of blood occurred before each patch test was applied. This sample is part of a study of human T cells and chemical hapten exposure. Study summary: 2% DPC applied to a 2 cm by 2 cm arm area sensitized donors. Minor volume differences among pooled libraries chiefly drove per-sample TCR yield variation. The scalp of each patient received a weekly diphenylcyclopropenone dose for the full roughly 25-week study.

TCRdb analysed the RACE reads with MiXCR anew, one entry per CDR3 protein. This table has roughly 380,000 distinct CDR3 sequences, about 5.1% appearing once. The input for sequencing was whole blood, taken in connection with sensitization to the hapten diphenylcyclopropenone (DPC). The clonotype was recovered from a woman in her forties or fifties with alopecia areata. Some clones in this sample may be carry-over from other donors' samples.

Here the CDR3 reads CASSSGTFNNYGYTF. CDR3 sequence (DNA): TGTGCCAGCAGCTCCGGGACTTTTAATAACTATGGCTACACCTTC. V and J are TRBV7-3 and TRBJ1-2; tentative D call: TRBD1 (5 bases). Germline CDR1 and CDR2: SGHTA and FQGTGA. Trimming took 4 bases from V and 1 from J, leaving 13 bases between them. The CDR3 spans 15 residues.